The clone carrying this T cell receptor (beta chain) has a count of ten or more. What it binds is not known. Amplified TCR beta CDR3 regions derived from RNA transcripts. TCR CDR3 underwent first-round RT-PCR with the HTBI primer set. MiXCR, run by TCRdb on the multiplex PCR reads, gives a single entry per CDR3 protein. The sample lists about 360,000 distinct CDR3 sequences, over 10% occurring once. These data originate in a study of T cells in Graves' hyperthyroidism and ophthalmopathy. Overall study context: The initial diagnosis was the point when peripheral blood was collected, ahead of any treatment.

Notes on the study in general: Before onset, ophthalmopathy was predicted by the model a median 6.5 months earlier.

Disease duration under 2 months; hyperthyroidism patients were aged 18 to 65. Diagnostic decisions used clinical symptoms, serum thyroxine and TRAb, thyroid ultrasound and orbital computed tomography. V lost 4 bases, J lost 5 bases, and 0 bases stayed unmatched. The CDR3 has 12 amino acids. Looked up from germline, CDR1 is SGHTA and CDR2 is FQGTGA. The clonotype comes from a woman under 30 with Graves' hyperthyroidism. V usage is TRBV7-3 and J usage is TRBJ2-3; 7 positions match TRBD2. Specimen: blood. DNA of the CDR3: TGTGCCAGCAGCTCGGGAGGAGATACGCAGTATTTT. It codes for CASSSGGDTQYF.